The rows below give T cell receptor beta chains drawn from one sample of a study of cytomegalovirus exposure and HLA in healthy donors. The repertoire was sequenced with immunoSEQ multiplex PCR; TCRdb's copy has only in-frame clones and lacks some. Altogether under 200,000 clones are present, about 85% being singletons, with the ten largest covering 6.3%. The sequenced material came from PBMCs. These receptors came from a male donor in good health and CMV-seropositive. Both conserved end residues are part of each CDR3. D genes are given only for firm matches. Size values are once, few and many counts, or a class for expanded clones, and some rows have none.

-	TRBJ1-1	-	TRBV18	CASSPDTNTEAFF	TGTGCCAGCTCACCGGACACCAACACTGAAGCTTTCTTT
-	TRBJ1-4	-	TRBV28	CASGSNRGDEKLFF	TGTGCCAGCGGATCCAATCGGGGGGATGAAAAACTGTTTTTT
-	TRBJ2-5	-	TRBV6-5	CASWSLYQETQYF	TGTGCCAGCTGGAGCCTTTACCAAGAGACCCAGTACTTC
-	TRBJ1-1	-	TRBV1	CTSSQDRERMNTEAFF	TGCACCAGCAGCCAAGATCGGGAGCGCATGAACACTGAAGCTTTCTTT
-	TRBJ2-7	-	TRBV2	CASSSAYEQYF	TGTGCCAGCAGCAGCGCCTACGAGCAGTACTTC
TRBD2	TRBJ2-3	once	TRBV29-1	CSVDPGLAGGTDTQYF	TGCAGCGTTGACCCGGGACTAGCGGGAGGTACAGATACGCAGTATTTT
TRBD2	TRBJ2-1	-	TRBV19	CASSQGRGVRGAIEQFF	TGTGCCAGTAGTCAGGGGCGCGGGGTGCGGGGGGCGATAGAGCAGTTCTTC
TRBD2	TRBJ2-5	-	TRBV7-3	CASSPGLAGVGTQYF	TGTGCCAGCAGCCCGGGACTAGCGGGAGTGGGGACCCAGTACTTC
-	TRBJ2-7	-	TRBV6-5	CATLGALSYEQYF	TGTGCTACTTTGGGGGCTCTCTCCTACGAGCAGTACTTC
-	TRBJ2-7	-	TRBV11-2	CASSVQRVYEQYF	TGTGCCAGCAGCGTACAGCGGGTCTACGAGCAGTACTTC
-	TRBJ2-6	-	TRBV6-1	CAAEFSGANVLTF	TGTGCCGCGGAGTTCTCTGGGGCCAACGTCCTGACTTTC
-	TRBJ2-2	-	TRBV5-1	CASSLDIGETGELFF	TGCGCCAGCAGCTTGGATATCGGGGAAACCGGGGAGCTGTTTTTT
-	TRBJ2-5	-	TRBV5-1	CASSLGGLHGGETQYF	TGCGCCAGCAGCTTGGGGGGACTCCATGGCGGAGAGACCCAGTACTTC
-	TRBJ1-5	-	TRBV6-1	CASSGTAGLRNHQPQHF	TGTGCCAGCAGTGGAACTGCAGGGCTAAGGAACCATCAGCCCCAGCATTTT
TRBD2	TRBJ2-7	-	TRBV6-6	CASSPRLASSYEQYF	TGTGCCAGCAGCCCCCGACTAGCAAGCTCCTACGAGCAGTACTTC
TRBD1	TRBJ2-7	-	TRBV18	CASSGRQGSNDEQYF	TGTGCCAGCTCAGGAAGACAGGGGTCGAACGACGAGCAGTACTTC
TRBD2	TRBJ2-1	-	TRBV7-8	CASSFMTSPGSEQFF	TGTGCCAGCAGCTTCATGACTAGCCCGGGCAGTGAGCAGTTCTTC
TRBD2	TRBJ2-1	-	TRBV27	CASSLYGSGPGGGYNEQFF	TGTGCCAGCAGTTTATACGGGAGCGGCCCGGGAGGAGGCTACAATGAGCAGTTCTTC
TRBD2	TRBJ2-7	-	TRBV9	CASSPPKSAGERPYEQYF	TGTGCCAGCAGCCCCCCAAAGTCTGCGGGAGAAAGGCCCTACGAGCAGTACTTC
-	TRBJ2-6	-	TRBV15	CATSRAGSGANVLTF	TGTGCCACCAGCAGAGCGGGTTCCGGGGCCAACGTCCTGACTTTC
TRBD2	TRBJ2-1	-	TRBV11-2	CASSEGGAGAEQFF	TGTGCCAGCAGCGAGGGGGGAGCGGGAGCTGAGCAGTTCTTC
-	TRBJ1-2	-	TRBV6-5	CATKGVKGYTF	TGTGCAACGAAGGGGGTTAAAGGCTACACCTTC
-	TRBJ2-3	-	TRBV5-1	CASSRQTDTQYF	TGCGCCAGCAGCCGACAGACAGATACGCAGTATTTT
-	TRBJ2-5	-	TRBV5-1	CASSGTLQETQYF	TGCGCCAGCAGCGGGACACTTCAAGAGACCCAGTACTTC
TRBD2	TRBJ2-7	-	TRBV4-1	CASSQPWTSGSSYEQYF	TGCGCCAGCAGCCAACCCTGGACTAGCGGCAGCTCCTACGAGCAGTACTTC
-	TRBJ2-2	-	TRBV13	CASSPKGDNTGELFF	TGTGCCAGCAGCCCCAAAGGAGATAACACCGGGGAGCTGTTTTTT
TRBD1	TRBJ2-4	-	TRBV19	CASSTSQGGQGTKNIQYF	TGTGCCAGTAGTACCTCCCAAGGAGGACAGGGAACCAAAAACATTCAGTACTTC
-	TRBJ2-3	-	TRBV27	CASSLFPGNTDTQYF	TGTGCCAGCAGTTTATTCCCCGGTAACACAGATACGCAGTATTTT
-	TRBJ1-2	once	TRBV9	CASSSPGGTGVRNYGYTF	TGTGCCAGCAGCTCCCCTGGAGGGACGGGAGTTCGAAACTATGGCTACACCTTC
-	TRBJ1-2	-	TRBV15	CATSRVLTGLNGYTF	TGTGCCACCAGCAGAGTCCTAACAGGGCTCAATGGCTACACCTTC
TRBD2	TRBJ2-7	-	TRBV11-2	CASRPSPRAGKSSYEQYF	TGTGCCAGCAGACCCTCCCCTAGAGCGGGGAAGAGCTCCTACGAGCAGTACTTC
-	TRBJ2-5	-	TRBV13	CASSLGSRGGETQYF	TGTGCCAGCAGCTTAGGCAGCCGGGGTGGTGAGACCCAGTACTTC
-	TRBJ1-5	-	TRBV21-1	CASSQRGPRGNQPQHF	TGTGCCAGCAGCCAAAGGGGTCCCCGGGGCAATCAGCCCCAGCATTTT
-	TRBJ2-7	-	TRBV11-1	CASSKIKGRNYEQYF	TGTGCCAGCAGCAAAATTAAAGGGAGAAACTACGAGCAGTACTTC
TRBD2	TRBJ2-7	-	TRBV27	CASSLEGEGEQYF	TGTGCCAGCAGTTTAGAAGGGGAGGGCGAGCAGTACTTC
TRBD2	TRBJ2-4	-	TRBV5-4	CASSFGAGRDDIQYF	TGTGCCAGCAGCTTCGGCGCGGGGAGGGATGACATTCAGTACTTC
-	TRBJ1-2	-	TRBV9	CASGTANYGYTF	TGTGCCAGCGGAACAGCTAACTATGGCTACACCTTC
TRBD1	TRBJ1-6	-	TRBV4-2	CASSQFPGQGGGNSPLHF	TGTGCCAGCAGCCAGTTCCCGGGACAGGGGGGGGGTAATTCACCCCTCCACTTT
-	TRBJ2-3	-	TRBV6-1	CASSARQGGGTDTQYF	TGTGCCAGCAGTGCCAGACAGGGCGGAGGGACAGATACGCAGTATTTT
-	TRBJ2-1	-	TRBV6-6	CASSYSPVSSYNEQFF	TGTGCCAGCAGTTACTCGCCGGTAAGCTCCTACAATGAGCAGTTCTTC
-	TRBJ2-5	-	TRBV11-3	CASSLEASQPLETQYF	TGTGCCAGCAGCTTAGAGGCTAGCCAACCTTTGGAGACCCAGTACTTC
-	TRBJ2-6	-	TRBV27	CASRPNYGGLSGANVLTF	TGTGCCAGCAGACCCAATTACGGTGGACTCTCTGGGGCCAACGTCCTGACTTTC